This entry is about one T cell receptor (beta chain). The antigen remains undetermined. These data come from a study of OX40 agonist ivuxolimab in advanced cancers. Study as a whole: In this cohort, patients received ivuxolimab, an agonistic anti-OX40 (CD134) antibody. Points from the study as a whole: By week 6 at 0.1 to 3.0 mg/kg, blood CD4+ and CD8+ T cells had expanded clonally. The authors also found low normalized T-cell clonal expansion in some nonresponders.

Sequencing was performed with immunoSEQ multiplex PCR; in TCRdb, only in-frame clones are kept and a portion is missing. The table shows some 150,000 clones, with approximately 90% occurring only once. This TCR was recovered from an adult with an advanced solid tumor such as melanoma, head and neck, liver or kidney cancer. Sample: CD4+ or CD8+ T cells sorted from blood, taken in a trial of the OX40 agonist ivuxolimab.

CDR3: CASSGLAGATGELFF. CDR3 in DNA: TGTGCCAGCAGTGGACTAGCGGGGGCGACCGGGGAGCTGTTTTTT. This sequence joins TRBV6-6 and TRBJ2-2; TRBD2 aligns across 13 bases. There are 15 residues in the CDR3. CDR1 MNHNY and CDR2 SVGAGI come from the germline V gene (reference sequence). Trimming cost V 5 bases and J 5 bases; bases outside gene matches: 2.